The 8 T cell receptor beta chains listed next were all sequenced from one sample in a study of long-term antiretroviral therapy in people with HIV. The assay used was immunoSEQ (version v3.0), run at survey level. Assay: immunoSEQ multiplex PCR; the TCRdb copy retains only in-frame clones and omits some. Found here are around 20,000 clones, about 74% of them singletons; the top ten hold about 9.9%. The source was unsorted PBMCs, collected 0.5 years before starting antiretroviral therapy. These receptor sequences come from a young man with HIV.

This clone ranks as large. The sample has other DNA sequences that encode this CDR3 too. This rearrangement joins TRBV12-5 to TRBJ2-7; no clear D gene. The V end was cut by 4 bases, the J end by 4 bases, with 5 bases between. CDR3 length equals 11 residues. CDR1 is LGHNT and CDR2 is FRNRAP in the germline V gene. For the CDR3, the DNA is TGTGCTAGTGGTTGGGCTTACGAGCAGTACTTC. Translation: CASGWAYEQYF.

This sequence joins TRBV27 and TRBJ2-7; no clear D gene. Germline CDR1 is MNHEY and CDR2 is SMNVEV (reference sequence). V dropped 4 bases and J dropped 6 bases, with 13 bases sitting between them. CDR3 length: 13 amino acids. Written as DNA, the CDR3 is TGTGCCAGCAGTTCCAAAATATACAGCGAGCAGTACTTC. It encodes CASSSKIYSEQYF.

The table lists this clone with a count of one. The rearrangement uses TRBV5-1 and TRBJ2-5; TRBD2 aligns across 9 bases. Per the germline V gene, CDR1 is SGHRS and CDR2 is YFSETQ. CDR3 size: 15 residues. The V segment lost 3 bases and the J segment 0 bases; nucleotides outside the gene matches: 3. Here the CDR3 DNA reads TGCGCCAGCAGCTCGCGGGGGGGGTACCAAGAGACCCAGTACTTC. It translates to CASSSRGGYQETQYF.

This clone was picked up a small number of times. The chain combines TRBV4-1 with TRBJ2-2; D is possibly TRBD1 or TRBD2 (5 bases each). V gave up 4 bases and J gave up 1 base, with 16 bases separating them. The CDR3 is made up of 17 amino acids. The V gene's germline CDR1 is MGHRA and CDR2 YSYEKL. The CDR3 loop is CASSLHPGTENTGELFF. The CDR3 DNA follows: TGCGCCAGCAGCCTTCACCCCGGGACGGAGAACACCGGGGAGCTGTTTTTT.

The J gene is TRBJ1-2, the V gene TRBV5-4, with unresolved D. Germline assignment: CDR1 SGHNT and CDR2 YYREEE (reference sequence). Trimming left V 3 bases short and J 8 bases short, with 14 bases between. The CDR3 has 13 amino acids. CDR3 in DNA: TGTGCCAGCAGCTGGCTAGGAGGTGAAGGCTACACCTTC. This gives the protein CASSWLGGEGYTF.

The chain combines TRBV9 with TRBJ2-3; 7 bases are a match to TRBD1. The CDR3 has 15 residues. Unmatched junction bases numbered 10, after V lost 4 bases and J lost 5 bases. The germline CDR1 and CDR2 sequences are SGDLS and YYNGEE. This CDR3 reads CASSLRQGRGDTQYF. Written as DNA, the CDR3 is TGTGCCAGCAGCCTTCGACAGGGACGCGGAGATACGCAGTATTTT.

The CDR3 sequence is CASILGETQYF. CDR3 bases: TGTGCCAGCATCCTCGGGGAGACCCAGTACTTC. J is TRBJ2-5 and V is TRBV2; D unclear. The germline V gene encodes CDR1 SNHLY and CDR2 FYNNEI. V was pared by 7 bases and J by 5 bases, with 8 bases between. CDR3 length equals 11 residues.

This clone has just one count. CDR3 region: CASRPRTSGSGTYNEQFF. CDR3 sequence (DNA): TGTGCCAGCAGACCACGGACTAGCGGGAGCGGGACCTACAATGAGCAGTTCTTC. The chain recombines TRBV7-8 with TRBJ2-1; 13 nucleotides match TRBD2. The CDR3 is 18 residues long. With V trimmed by 6 bases and J by 2 bases, 10 bases remained unmatched. Germline V gives CDR1 SGHVS, CDR2 FQNEAQ.